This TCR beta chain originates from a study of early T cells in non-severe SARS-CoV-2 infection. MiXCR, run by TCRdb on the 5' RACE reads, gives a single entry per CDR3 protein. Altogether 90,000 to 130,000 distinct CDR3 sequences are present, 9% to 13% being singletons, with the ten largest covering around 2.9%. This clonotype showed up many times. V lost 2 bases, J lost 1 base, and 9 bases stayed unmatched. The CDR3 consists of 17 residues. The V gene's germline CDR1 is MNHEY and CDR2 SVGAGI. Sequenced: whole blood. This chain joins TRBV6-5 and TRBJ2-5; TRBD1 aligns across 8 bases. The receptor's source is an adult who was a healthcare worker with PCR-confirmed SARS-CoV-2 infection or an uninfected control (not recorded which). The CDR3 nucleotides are TGTGCCAGCAGTTACCTTGGCGCAGGGGGCGCCCAAGAGACCCAGTACTTC. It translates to CASSYLGAGGAQETQYF.